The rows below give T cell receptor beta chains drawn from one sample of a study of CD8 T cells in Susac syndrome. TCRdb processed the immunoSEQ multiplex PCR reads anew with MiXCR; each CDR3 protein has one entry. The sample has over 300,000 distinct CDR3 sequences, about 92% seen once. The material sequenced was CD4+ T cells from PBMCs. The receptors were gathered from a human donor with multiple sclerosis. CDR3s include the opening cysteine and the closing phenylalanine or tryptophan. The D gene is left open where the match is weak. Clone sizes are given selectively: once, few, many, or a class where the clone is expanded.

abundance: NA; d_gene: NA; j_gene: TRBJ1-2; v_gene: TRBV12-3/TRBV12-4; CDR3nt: TGTGCCAGCAGTTTCGGACAGCTCTATGGCTACACCTTC; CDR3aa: CASSFGQLYGYTF
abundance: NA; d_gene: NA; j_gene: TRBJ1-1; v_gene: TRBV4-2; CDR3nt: TGTGCCAGCACCCGGGGGGGGCCAGGCAGGAGGACTGAAGCTTTCTTT; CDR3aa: CASTRGGPGRRTEAFF
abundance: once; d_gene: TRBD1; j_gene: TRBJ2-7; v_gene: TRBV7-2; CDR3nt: TGTGCCAGCAGCTCCGCCGGACAGGGGGCCTACGAGCAGTACTTC; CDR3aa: CASSSAGQGAYEQYF
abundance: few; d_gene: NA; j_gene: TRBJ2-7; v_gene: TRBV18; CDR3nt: TGTGCCAGCTCACCACCGTCGGGCTCCTACGAGCAGTACTTC; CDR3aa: CASSPPSGSYEQYF
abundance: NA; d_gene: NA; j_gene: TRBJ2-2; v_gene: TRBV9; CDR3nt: TGTGCCAGCAGCGTAGCAGGGAACTCCGGGGAGCTGTTTTTT; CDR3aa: CASSVAGNSGELFF
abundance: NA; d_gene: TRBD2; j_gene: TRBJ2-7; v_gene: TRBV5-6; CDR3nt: TGTGCCAGCAGCTCGTACGGACTAGCGAACTCAGAGCAGTACTTC; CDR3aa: CASSSYGLANSEQYF
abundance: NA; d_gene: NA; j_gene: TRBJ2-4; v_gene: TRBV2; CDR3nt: TGTGCCAGCCTCCGGGACCCGGGGGCCGAAAACATTCAGTACTTC; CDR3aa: CASLRDPGAENIQYF
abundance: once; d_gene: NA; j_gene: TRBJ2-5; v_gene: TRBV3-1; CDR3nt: TGTGCCAGCAGCCAGTTCCCCCCGCGGAACCAGTACTTC; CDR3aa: CASSQFPPRNQYF
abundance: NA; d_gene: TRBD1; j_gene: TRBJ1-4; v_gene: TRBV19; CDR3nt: TGTGCCAGTAGTATCGGGGACAGTAATGAAAAACTGTTTTTT; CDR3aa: CASSIGDSNEKLFF
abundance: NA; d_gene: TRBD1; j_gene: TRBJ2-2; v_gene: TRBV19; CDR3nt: TGTGCCAGTAGTCCCCAGACAGGGTCCGGGGAGCTGTTTTTT; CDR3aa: CASSPQTGSGELFF
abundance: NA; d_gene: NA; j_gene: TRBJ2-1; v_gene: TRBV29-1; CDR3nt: TGCAGCCATGGGAAAGGTTTCTACAATGAGCAGTTCTTC; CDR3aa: CSHGKGFYNEQFF
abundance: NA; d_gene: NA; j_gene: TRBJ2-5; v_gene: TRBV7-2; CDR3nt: TGTGCCAGCAGCCCTCTAGGCAGGACCCAAGAGACCCAGTACTTC; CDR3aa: CASSPLGRTQETQYF
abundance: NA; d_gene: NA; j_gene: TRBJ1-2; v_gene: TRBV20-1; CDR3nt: TGCAGTGCTAGAGGACCAAGGACAGCCGACTTC; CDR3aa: CSARGPRTADF
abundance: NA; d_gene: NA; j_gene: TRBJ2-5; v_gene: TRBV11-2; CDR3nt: TGTGCCAGCAGCCCCCCCTGGGGGCGAGAGACCCAGTACTTC; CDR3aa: CASSPPWGRETQYF
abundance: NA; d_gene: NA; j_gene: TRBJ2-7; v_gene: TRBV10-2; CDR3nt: TGCGCCAGCAGTGAGTCTCGAGGCGGGGAGCAGTACTTC; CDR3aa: CASSESRGGEQYF
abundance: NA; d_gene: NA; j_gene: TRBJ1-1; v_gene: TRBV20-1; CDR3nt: TGCAGTGCTAGGAAGCCAGGAGGCATGAACACTGAAGCTTTCTTT; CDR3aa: CSARKPGGMNTEAFF
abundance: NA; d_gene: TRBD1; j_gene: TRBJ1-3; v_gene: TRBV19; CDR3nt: TGTGCCAGTAGTCTGGACAGGGGGCTTCTTGGAAACACCATATATTTT; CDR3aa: CASSLDRGLLGNTIYF
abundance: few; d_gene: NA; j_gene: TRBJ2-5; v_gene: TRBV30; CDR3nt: TGTGCCTGGGGTGCCCGTGGAGGGGGCTCGGCAGAGACCCAGTACTTC; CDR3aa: CAWGARGGGSAETQYF
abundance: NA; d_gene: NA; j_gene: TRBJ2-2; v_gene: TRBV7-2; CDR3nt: TGTGCCAGCAGCTCTCGACTAGTAATTACCGGGGAGCTGTTTTTT; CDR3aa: CASSSRLVITGELFF
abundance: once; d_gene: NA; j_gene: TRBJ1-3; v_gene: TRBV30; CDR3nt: TGTGCCTGGAGTGTAATATGGGGTACAGCTGGAAACACCATATATTTT; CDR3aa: CAWSVIWGTAGNTIYF
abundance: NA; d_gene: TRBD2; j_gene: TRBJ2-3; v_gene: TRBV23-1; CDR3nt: TGCGCCAGCGGGCCCCGCGGGAGGGTCACAGATACGCAGTATTTT; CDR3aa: CASGPRGRVTDTQYF
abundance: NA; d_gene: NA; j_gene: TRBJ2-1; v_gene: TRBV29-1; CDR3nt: TGCAGCACGACAGAGGGGGGTGAGCAGTTCTTC; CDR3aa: CSTTEGGEQFF
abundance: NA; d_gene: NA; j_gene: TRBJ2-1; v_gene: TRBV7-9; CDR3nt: TGTGCCAGCAGCTTAGTAGGTGAGGTGACCTACAATGAGCAGTTCTTC; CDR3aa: CASSLVGEVTYNEQFF
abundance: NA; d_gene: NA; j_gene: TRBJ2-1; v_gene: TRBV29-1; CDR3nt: TGCAGCGTTGAGCTAACGGGGACCTACAATGAGCAGTTCTTC; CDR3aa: CSVELTGTYNEQFF
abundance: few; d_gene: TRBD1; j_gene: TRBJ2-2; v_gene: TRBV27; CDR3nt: TGTGCCAGCAGTCGGACAGGAGTGAACACCGGGGAGCTGTTTTTT; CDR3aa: CASSRTGVNTGELFF
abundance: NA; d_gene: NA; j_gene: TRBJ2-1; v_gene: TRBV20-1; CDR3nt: TGCAGTGCTAGGTCCTACAATGAGCAGTTCTTC; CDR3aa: CSARSYNEQFF
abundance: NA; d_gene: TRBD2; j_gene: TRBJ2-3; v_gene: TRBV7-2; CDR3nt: TGTGCCATGGGCGAGCGGGAATACACAGATACGCAGTATTTT; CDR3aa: CAMGEREYTDTQYF
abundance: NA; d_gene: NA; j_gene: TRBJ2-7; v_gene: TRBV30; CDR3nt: TGTGCCTGGAGTAGAAAGTACGAGCAGTACTTC; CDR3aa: CAWSRKYEQYF
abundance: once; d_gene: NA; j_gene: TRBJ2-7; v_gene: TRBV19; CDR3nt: TGTGCCAGTAGTGGAGGGGCTGGGGCGGTCTACGAGCAGTACTTC; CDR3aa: CASSGGAGAVYEQYF
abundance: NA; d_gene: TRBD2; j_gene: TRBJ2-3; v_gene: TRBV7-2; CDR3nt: TGTGCCAGCAGCCCCGGGACTAGCGGGCACACAGATACGCAGTATTTT; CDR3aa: CASSPGTSGHTDTQYF
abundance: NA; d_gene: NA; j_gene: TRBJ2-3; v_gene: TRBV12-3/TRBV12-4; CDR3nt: TGTGCCAGCAGCCAAGAAGGGTCGCGGCCAGATACGCAGTATTTT; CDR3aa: CASSQEGSRPDTQYF
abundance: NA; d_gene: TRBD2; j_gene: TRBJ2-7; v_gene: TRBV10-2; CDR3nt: TGCGCCAGCACCACCGGCAGGGAGGGGTCTCACGAGCAGTACTTC; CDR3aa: CASTTGREGSHEQYF
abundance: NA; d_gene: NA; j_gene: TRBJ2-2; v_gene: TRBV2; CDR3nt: TGTGCCAACTCGTATGCCGGGGAGCTGTTTTTT; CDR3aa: CANSYAGELFF
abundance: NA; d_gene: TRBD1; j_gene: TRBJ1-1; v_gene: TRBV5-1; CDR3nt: TGCGCCAGCAGCTTGGCAGGACAGGTAACCTTGAACACTGAAGCTTTCTTT; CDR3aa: CASSLAGQVTLNTEAFF
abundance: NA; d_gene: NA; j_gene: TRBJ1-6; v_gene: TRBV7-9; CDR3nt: TGTGCCAGCAGCTCTGTCGGCTCCTATAATTCACCCCTCCACTTT; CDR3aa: CASSSVGSYNSPLHF
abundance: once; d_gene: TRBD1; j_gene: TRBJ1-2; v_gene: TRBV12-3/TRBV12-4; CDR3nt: TGTGCCAGCAGTTTATTTGGGACAGGGGGCGGACATGGCTACACCTTC; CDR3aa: CASSLFGTGGGHGYTF
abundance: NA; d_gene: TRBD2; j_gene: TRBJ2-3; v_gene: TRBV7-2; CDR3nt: TGTGCCAGCAGCTCTCCGGGACTAGCGGGAGGGCCGAAAGATACGCAGTATTTT; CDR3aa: CASSSPGLAGGPKDTQYF
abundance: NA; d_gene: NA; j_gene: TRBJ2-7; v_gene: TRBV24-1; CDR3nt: TGTGCCACCAGTGACCGGGACGGCGGCCGATACGAGCAGTACTTC; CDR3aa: CATSDRDGGRYEQYF
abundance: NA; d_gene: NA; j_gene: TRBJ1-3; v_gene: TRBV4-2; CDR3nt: TGTGCCAGCAGCCAAGGGGCTAAGGGGGCTGGAAACACCATATATTTT; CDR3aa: CASSQGAKGAGNTIYF
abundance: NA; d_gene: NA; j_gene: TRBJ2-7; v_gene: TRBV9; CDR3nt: TGTGCCAGCAGCGCTGGCCGGCACAGCGGCTACGAGCAGTACTTC; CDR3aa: CASSAGRHSGYEQYF
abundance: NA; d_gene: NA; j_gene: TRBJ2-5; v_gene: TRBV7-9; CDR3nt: TGTGCCAGCAGCCCCAGGGGTCCGGAGACCCAGTACTTC; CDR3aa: CASSPRGPETQYF
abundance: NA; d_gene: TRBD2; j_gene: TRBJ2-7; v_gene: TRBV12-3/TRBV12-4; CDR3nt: TGTGCCAGCAGTCTAGCGGGAGGGACATACGAGCAGTACTTC; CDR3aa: CASSLAGGTYEQYF
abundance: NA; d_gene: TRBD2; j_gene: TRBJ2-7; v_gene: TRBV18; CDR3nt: TGTGCCAGCTCACCGATACTAGCGGCCAGGCAGAACGAGCAGTACTTC; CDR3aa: CASSPILAARQNEQYF
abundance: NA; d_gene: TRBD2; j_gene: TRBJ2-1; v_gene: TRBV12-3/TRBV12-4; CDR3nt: TGTGCCAGCAGTTTTAGTTGGGGGACTAGCGCCTACAATGAGCAGTTCTTC; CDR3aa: CASSFSWGTSAYNEQFF
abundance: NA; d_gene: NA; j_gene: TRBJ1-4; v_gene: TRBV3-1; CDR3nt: TGTGCCAGCAGCCAAGGACGGTATAATGAAAAACTGTTTTTT; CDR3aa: CASSQGRYNEKLFF
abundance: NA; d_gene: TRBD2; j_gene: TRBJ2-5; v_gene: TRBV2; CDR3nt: TGTGCCAGCAGTGAAGCGATAGCGGGAGGACGGTTAGAGACCCAGTACTTC; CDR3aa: CASSEAIAGGRLETQYF
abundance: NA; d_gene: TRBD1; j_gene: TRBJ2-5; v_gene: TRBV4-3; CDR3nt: TGCGCCAGCAGCCAAGGCGGGACAGGGGGAGAGACCCAGTACTTC; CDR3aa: CASSQGGTGGETQYF
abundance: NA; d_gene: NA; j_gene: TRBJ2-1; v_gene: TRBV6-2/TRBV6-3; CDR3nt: TGTGCCAGCAGTTATGGGGCCGGCGCCTACAATGAGCAGTTCTTC; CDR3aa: CASSYGAGAYNEQFF